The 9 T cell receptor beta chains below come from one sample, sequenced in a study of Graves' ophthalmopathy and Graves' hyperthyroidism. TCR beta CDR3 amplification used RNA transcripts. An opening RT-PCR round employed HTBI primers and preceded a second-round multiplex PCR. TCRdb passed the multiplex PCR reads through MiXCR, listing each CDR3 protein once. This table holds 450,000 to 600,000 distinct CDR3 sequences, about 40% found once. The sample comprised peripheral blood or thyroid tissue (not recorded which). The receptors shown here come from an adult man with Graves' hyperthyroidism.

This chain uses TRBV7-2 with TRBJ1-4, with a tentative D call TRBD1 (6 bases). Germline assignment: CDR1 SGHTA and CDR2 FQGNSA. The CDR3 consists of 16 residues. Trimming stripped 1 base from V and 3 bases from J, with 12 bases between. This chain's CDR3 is CASSLGGAEANEKLFF. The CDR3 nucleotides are TGTGCCAGCAGCTTAGGGGGGGCCGAGGCTAATGAAAAACTGTTTTTT.

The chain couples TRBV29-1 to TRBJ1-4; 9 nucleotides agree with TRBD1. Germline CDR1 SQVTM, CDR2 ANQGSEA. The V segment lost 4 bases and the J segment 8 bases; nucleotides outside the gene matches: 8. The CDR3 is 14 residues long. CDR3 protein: CSVGYGTGSEKLFF. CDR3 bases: TGCAGCGTTGGATACGGGACAGGGAGCGAAAAACTGTTTTTT.

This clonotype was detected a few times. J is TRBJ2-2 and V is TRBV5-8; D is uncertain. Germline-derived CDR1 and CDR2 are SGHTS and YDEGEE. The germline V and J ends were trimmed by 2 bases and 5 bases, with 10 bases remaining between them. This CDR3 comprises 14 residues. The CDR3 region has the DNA TGTGCCAGCAGCTTACGATCGAGGACCGGGGAGCTGTTTTTT. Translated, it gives CASSLRSRTGELFF.

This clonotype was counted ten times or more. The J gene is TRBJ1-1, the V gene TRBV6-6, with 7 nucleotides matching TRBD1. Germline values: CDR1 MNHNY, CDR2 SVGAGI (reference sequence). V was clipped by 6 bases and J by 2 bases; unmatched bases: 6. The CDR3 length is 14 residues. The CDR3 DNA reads TGTGCCAGCAGATTGACAGGGCGAAACACTGAAGCTTTCTTT. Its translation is CASRLTGRNTEAFF.

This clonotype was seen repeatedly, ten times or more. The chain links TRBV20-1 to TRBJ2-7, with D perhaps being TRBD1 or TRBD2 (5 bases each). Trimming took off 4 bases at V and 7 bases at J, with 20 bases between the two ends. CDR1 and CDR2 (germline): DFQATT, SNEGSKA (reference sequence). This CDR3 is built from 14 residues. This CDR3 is CSATLRDLFGEQYF. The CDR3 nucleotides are TGCAGTGCTACTTTAAGGGACCTATTCGGGGAGCAGTACTTC.

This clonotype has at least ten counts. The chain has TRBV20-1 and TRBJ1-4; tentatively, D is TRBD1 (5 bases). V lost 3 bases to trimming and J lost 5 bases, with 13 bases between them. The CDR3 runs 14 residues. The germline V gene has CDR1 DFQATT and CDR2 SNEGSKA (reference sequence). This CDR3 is CSARGPWGNEKLFF. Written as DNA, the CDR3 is TGCAGTGCTAGGGGGCCTTGGGGAAATGAAAAACTGTTTTTT.

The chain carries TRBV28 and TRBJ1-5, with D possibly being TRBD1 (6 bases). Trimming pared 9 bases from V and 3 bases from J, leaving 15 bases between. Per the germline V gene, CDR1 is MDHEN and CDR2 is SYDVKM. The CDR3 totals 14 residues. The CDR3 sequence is CASSEAGANQPQHF. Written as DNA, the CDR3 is TGTGCCAGTTCGGAGGCAGGGGCCAATCAGCCCCAGCATTTT.

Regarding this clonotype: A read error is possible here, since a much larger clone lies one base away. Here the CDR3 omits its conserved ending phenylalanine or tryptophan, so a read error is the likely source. This CDR3 is CASSQVSGSTEAFL. The CDR3, as DNA: TGTGCCAGCAGCCAAGTATCAGGGAGCACTGAAGCTTTCCTT. The chain employs TRBV3-1 and TRBJ1-1, with a weak D call TRBD1 (5 bases). Trimming shortened V by 1 base and J by 4 bases, and 10 bases separated the two germline ends. The germline V gene has CDR1 LGHDT and CDR2 YNNKEL (reference sequence). The CDR3 is 14 amino acids.

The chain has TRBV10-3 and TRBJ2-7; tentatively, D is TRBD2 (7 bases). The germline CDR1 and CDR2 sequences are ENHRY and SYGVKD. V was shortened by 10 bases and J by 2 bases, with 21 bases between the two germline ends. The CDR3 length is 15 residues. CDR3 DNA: TGTGCCAGCAGAATAAACGGGGGGCCGACCTACGAGCAGTACTTC. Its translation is CASRINGGPTYEQYF.